A selection of T cell receptor beta chains follows, all from one sample in a study of Ad26.COV2.S vaccination and SARS-CoV-2 variants. Sequencing used immunoSEQ multiplex PCR; TCRdb keeps in-frame clones, though not all of them. This table holds roughly 700,000 clones, 70% to 90% found once. The source material was peripheral blood, sampled in a trial of Ad26.COV2.S vaccine versus placebo. The receptors come from a person between 18 and 60 years old who received the Ad26.COV2.S COVID-19 vaccine or a placebo. The CDR3 runs from the conserved cysteine through the conserved F or W. D genes are given only for firm matches. Clone size is given for some rows only: seen once, a few or many times, or a class if the clone is expanded.

V gene	D gene	J gene	clone size	CDR3 protein	CDR3 DNA
TRBV7-2	-	TRBJ1-2	-	CASSFEPVIYGYTF	TGTGCCAGCAGCTTTGAGCCAGTGATCTATGGCTACACCTTC
TRBV10-3	-	TRBJ1-1	-	CAISEGRVTAHSYTEAFF	TGTGCCATCAGTGAAGGGAGGGTTACCGCTCACTCCTACACTGAAGCTTTCTTT
TRBV19	-	TRBJ2-5	once	CASSLRHQETQYF	TGTGCCAGTAGTCTGAGGCACCAAGAGACCCAGTACTTC
TRBV4-2	-	TRBJ2-1	-	CASSQRDYNEQFF	TGTGCCAGCAGCCAACGAGACTACAATGAGCAGTTCTTC
TRBV9	-	TRBJ2-1	once	CASSVELGGLGNEQFF	TGTGCCAGCAGCGTAGAACTAGGCGGCTTGGGGAATGAGCAGTTCTTC
TRBV30	TRBD2	TRBJ2-1	-	CAWAPLAVSYNEQFF	TGTGCCTGGGCCCCTCTAGCGGTATCCTACAATGAGCAGTTCTTC
TRBV7-3	-	TRBJ1-1	-	CASSKNWGTEAFF	TGTGCCAGCAGCAAAAACTGGGGCACTGAAGCTTTCTTT
TRBV30	-	TRBJ2-2	-	CAWSGNTGELFF	TGTGCCTGGAGTGGGAACACCGGGGAGCTGTTTTTT
TRBV9	TRBD2	TRBJ2-5	-	CASSVTPAGEETQYF	TGTGCCAGCAGCGTTACCCCGGCGGGGGAAGAGACCCAGTACTTC
TRBV5-1	-	TRBJ1-1	-	CASSFLGGGLGTNTEAFF	TGCGCCAGCAGCTTTTTGGGTGGGGGTTTGGGGACGAACACTGAAGCTTTCTTT
TRBV18	-	TRBJ1-4	-	CASSPSTPLKEKLFF	TGTGCCAGCTCACCTTCGACACCTCTTAAGGAAAAACTGTTTTTT
TRBV19	-	TRBJ1-4	-	CASSEKGWSNEKLFF	TGTGCCAGTAGTGAAAAGGGCTGGTCTAATGAAAAACTGTTTTTT
TRBV7-2	-	TRBJ2-1	once	CASSLERQNYNEQFF	TGTGCCAGCAGCTTAGAAAGACAGAATTACAATGAGCAGTTCTTC
TRBV19	-	TRBJ1-2	-	CASSFEGNYGYTF	TGTGCCAGTAGTTTCGAGGGGAACTATGGCTACACCTTC
TRBV7-2	TRBD1	TRBJ2-7	-	CASSPRVKGAGEQYF	TGTGCCAGCAGCCCTAGGGTCAAGGGGGCAGGCGAGCAGTACTTC
TRBV27	-	TRBJ1-1	-	CASSFGTEAFF	TGTGCCAGCAGTTTCGGCACTGAAGCTTTCTTT
TRBV6-5	-	TRBJ1-1	once	CASSYLGDGTEAFF	TGTGCCAGCAGTTATTTGGGGGACGGCACTGAAGCTTTCTTT
TRBV27	-	TRBJ2-7	-	CASSSGVDYEQYF	TGTGCCAGCAGTTCAGGAGTTGACTACGAGCAGTACTTC
TRBV9	TRBD1	TRBJ2-5	-	CASSPRGGQGTETQYF	TGTGCCAGCAGCCCCCGAGGGGGACAGGGGACAGAGACCCAGTACTTC
TRBV5-1	-	TRBJ1-2	-	CASSLSGARSDGYTF	TGCGCCAGCAGCTTGTCGGGGGCGAGGTCTGATGGCTACACCTTC
TRBV12-3/TRBV12-4	-	TRBJ1-1	-	CASSLGPLRSAFF	TGTGCCAGCAGCCTCGGTCCCCTGAGATCGGCTTTCTTT
TRBV16	-	TRBJ2-5	-	CASSQRDWNQETQYF	TGTGCCAGCAGCCAAAGGGACTGGAACCAAGAGACCCAGTACTTC
TRBV9	-	TRBJ1-3	-	CASSSRAGTGNTIYF	TGTGCCAGCAGCTCAAGGGCAGGTACAGGAAACACCATATATTTT
TRBV6-5	TRBD2	TRBJ2-7	-	CASTISGSSYEQYF	TGTGCCAGCACGATTAGCGGGAGCTCCTACGAGCAGTACTTC
TRBV10-3	TRBD1	TRBJ1-1	-	CAIGTGNTEAFF	TGTGCCATTGGGACAGGGAACACTGAAGCTTTCTTT
TRBV18	-	TRBJ2-7	-	CASSPGREYEQYF	TGTGCCAGCTCACCGGGCAGGGAGTACGAGCAGTACTTC
TRBV4-2	-	TRBJ2-7	-	CASSQGNANEQYF	TGTGCCAGCAGCCAAGGGAACGCAAACGAGCAGTACTTC
TRBV27	-	TRBJ1-5	-	CASSTYSNQPQHF	TGTGCCAGCAGTACATATAGCAATCAGCCCCAGCATTTT